This T cell receptor (beta chain) was observed in a study of blood T cell repertoires in COVID-19. Study-wide background: Donors in the United States, Italy and Spain gave samples during acute or convalescent COVID-19.

Original methodology: Nucleated cell counts were estimated from reference gene primer amplification. Sequencing used immunoSEQ multiplex PCR; TCRdb keeps in-frame clones, though not all of them. V, J and clone size are those of that table, while D and trimming were read from the DNA. The sample includes 190,000 or so clones, roughly 80% of them seen just once. Seattle patients were enrolled during active infection and followed longitudinally. Trimming removed 2 bases at V and 6 bases at J, with 8 bases between. This CDR3 region has 13 residues. The germline CDR1 and CDR2 sequences are KGHSH and LQKENI.

The chain couples TRBV18 to TRBJ2-1; the D gene is possibly TRBD1 (6 bases). Sequencing was carried out using peripheral blood. The clonotype originates from a man aged 55 to 70 with COVID-19, enrolled during active disease. The CDR3 loop reads CASSPTGSNEQFF. The CDR3 DNA reads as TGTGCCAGCTCACCAACAGGGAGCAATGAGCAGTTCTTC. Combining the CDR3 with reference TRBV18 and TRBJ2-1 gives the whole variable domain NAGVMQNPRHLVRRRGQEARLRCSPMKGHSHVYWYRQLPEEGLKFMVYLQKENIIDESGMPKERFSAEFPKEGPSILRIQQVVRGDSAAYFCASSPTGSNEQFFGPGTRLTVL.